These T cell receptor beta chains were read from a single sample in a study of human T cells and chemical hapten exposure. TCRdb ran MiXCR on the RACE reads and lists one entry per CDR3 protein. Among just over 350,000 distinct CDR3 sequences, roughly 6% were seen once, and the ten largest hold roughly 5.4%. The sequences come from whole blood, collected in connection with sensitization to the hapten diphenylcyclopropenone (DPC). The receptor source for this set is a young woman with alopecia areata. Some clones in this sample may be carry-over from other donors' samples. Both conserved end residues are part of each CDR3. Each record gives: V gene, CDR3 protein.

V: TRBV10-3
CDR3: CAISADRLNEQFF

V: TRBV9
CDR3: CASSVGLGGPYEQYF

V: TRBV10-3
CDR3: CAISESGQGGSPLHF

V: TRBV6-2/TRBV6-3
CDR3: CASRSSGPPSNQPQHF

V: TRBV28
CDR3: CASSVSWGEQYF

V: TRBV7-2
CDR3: CASSLGQKNEKLFF

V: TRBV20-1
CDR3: CSVTSGAYNEQFF

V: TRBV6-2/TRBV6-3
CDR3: CASSYTGALPTDTQYF

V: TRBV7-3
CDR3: CASSLNLETNSPLHF

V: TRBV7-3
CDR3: CASSLTGGFEPQHF

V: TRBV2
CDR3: CANPPEGNTEAFF

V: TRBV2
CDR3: CASSEIGNYGYTF

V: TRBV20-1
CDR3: CSATDGLSYEQYF

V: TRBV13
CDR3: CASSHATGINEQYF

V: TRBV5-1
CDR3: CASSLAGDSNTEAFF

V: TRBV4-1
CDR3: CASSQGGLAGPYNEQFF

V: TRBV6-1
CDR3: CASSAQDRSTTEAFF

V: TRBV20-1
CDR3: CSAMEGSDNSPLHF

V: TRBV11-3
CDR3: CASSSLEAGGAGLFF

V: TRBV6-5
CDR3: CASSYGAQAFWNSPLHF

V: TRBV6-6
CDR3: CASSKGAHSGGEETQYF

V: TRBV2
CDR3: CASSLTEGYTEAFF

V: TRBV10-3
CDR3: CAISELAGSFEQYF

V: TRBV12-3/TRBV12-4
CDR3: CASSSRGETQYF

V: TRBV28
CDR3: CASSPQTGGNTIYF

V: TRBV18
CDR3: CASSPQSRVVNSPLHF

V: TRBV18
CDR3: CASSPLEGQGRKAFF

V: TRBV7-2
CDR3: CASSLVAGGSNYGYTF

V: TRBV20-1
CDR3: CSAQHGTGVGEQYF

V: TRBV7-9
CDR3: CASSLAQMNTEAFF

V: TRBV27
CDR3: CASSLSPRGRGKLFF

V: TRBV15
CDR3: CATSAEPSSGNTIYF

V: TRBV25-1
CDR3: CASSPRSNEQYF

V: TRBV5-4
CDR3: CASSLDRPGVSPLHF

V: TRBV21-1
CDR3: CASSEKGRKIWCHTQYF

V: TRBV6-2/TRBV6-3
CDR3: CASSYTRLRRGLRGDEQFF

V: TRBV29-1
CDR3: CSAKGGANYEQYF

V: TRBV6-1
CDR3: CASLEGVVETQYF

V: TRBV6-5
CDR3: CASSPLGETQYF

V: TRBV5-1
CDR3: CASSLSALAAEETQYF

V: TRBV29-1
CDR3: CSVGTGQSIYEQYF

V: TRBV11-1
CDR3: CASSLVQDGEQFF

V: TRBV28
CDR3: CASRVTGLRMPEAFF

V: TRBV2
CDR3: CASSEATSGGAHEQFF

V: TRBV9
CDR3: CASSVEYGETQYF

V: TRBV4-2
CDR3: CASSQATGMSNQPQHF

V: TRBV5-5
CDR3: CASSRLTLPSTDTQYF

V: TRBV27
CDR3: CASRLQANTGELFF